What follows are 2 T cell receptor beta chains derived from one specimen sequenced in a study of OX40 agonist ivuxolimab in advanced cancers. Receptors were amplified or captured by the immunoSEQ multiplex PCR assay. TCRdb took over this immuneACCESS table, retaining in-frame rearrangements with V and J assigned. Such tables are incomplete; in checked studies, under half of the missing clones stem from an unresolved V gene, and the remainder is unexplained. Recorded for this sample are fewer than 70,000 clones; more than 70% of them occurred a single time. Of the sample, 5% to 6.5% is held by the ten largest clones. This specimen was CD4+ or CD8+ T cells sorted from blood, taken in a trial of the OX40 agonist ivuxolimab. These receptors were taken from an adult with an advanced solid tumor such as melanoma, head and neck, liver or kidney cancer.

J is TRBJ1-2 and V is TRBV2, with D possibly matching TRBD1 (5 bases). From germline, CDR1 is SNHLY and CDR2 FYNNEI. This CDR3 contains 16 residues. The ends were cut back, 4 bases at V and 2 bases at J, with 17 bases in the middle. The CDR3 loop reads CASSGSGGISNYGYTF. For the CDR3, the DNA is TGTGCCAGCAGTGGCTCGGGGGGGATTTCAAACTATGGCTACACCTTC.

The J gene is TRBJ2-3, the V gene TRBV11-2, with D perhaps TRBD2 (5 bases). V was trimmed by 2 bases and J by 4 bases, leaving 13 bases between them. The CDR3 extends over 15 amino acids. Germline-derived CDR1 and CDR2 are SGHAT and FQNNGV. This chain's CDR3 is CASSLTRGAADTQYF. The CDR3 DNA follows: TGTGCCAGCAGCTTAACTAGAGGAGCTGCAGATACGCAGTATTTT. Combining the CDR3 with reference TRBV11-2 and TRBJ2-3 gives the whole variable domain EAGVAQSPRYKIIEKRQSVAFWCNPISGHATLYWYQQILGQGPKLLIQFQNNGVVDDSQLPKDRFSAERLKGVDSTLKIQPAKLEDSAVYLCASSLTRGAADTQYFGPGTRLTVL.